The 22 T cell receptor beta chains below were found in one sample sequenced in a study of OX40 agonist ivuxolimab in advanced cancers. Libraries were constructed by the immunoSEQ multiplex PCR assay. TCRdb mirrors the immuneACCESS table, restricted to in-frame sequences. Some clones are absent from its copies; in checked studies, under half trace to an unresolved V gene, and the reason for the others is unknown. The sample includes tens of thousands of clones, with about 83% observed a single time. 0.95% to 1.5% of the sample is taken by the ten largest. The specimen comprised CD4+ or CD8+ T cells sorted from blood, sampled in a trial of the OX40 agonist ivuxolimab. The receptor source for this set is an adult with an advanced solid tumor such as melanoma, head and neck, liver or kidney cancer.

The chain employs TRBV6-5 and TRBJ2-7, with 9 bases matching TRBD2. Germline CDR1 MNHEY, CDR2 SVGAGI. The CDR3 has 14 residues. The ends lost 6 bases at V and 2 bases at J; junction bases unmatched: 5. The CDR3 reads CASRNSGSPYEQYF. As DNA, the CDR3 is TGTGCCAGCAGAAATAGCGGGAGCCCCTACGAGCAGTACTTC.

The rearrangement joins TRBV23-1 to TRBJ2-7, with D tentatively TRBD2 (6 bases). TRBV23-1 is sorted into the ORF group, with uncertain function. The CDR3 covers 15 residues. V shed 6 bases and J shed 6 bases, with 21 bases lying between them. The CDR3 DNA reads as TGCGCCAGCAGCCCCCGGAGGGCGGATACCTGCGAGCAGTACTTC. Translating it yields CASSPRRADTCEQYF.

The J gene is TRBJ1-1, the V gene TRBV30, with D possibly matching TRBD1 (5 bases). V was cut by 8 bases and J by 3 bases, with 16 bases left in between. The CDR3 sequence is 13 residues long. Germline loops: CDR1 GTSNPN, CDR2 SVGIG (reference sequence). The CDR3 is CARDGERDTEAFF. The DNA of the CDR3 is TGTGCCCGGGACGGTGAAAGGGACACTGAAGCTTTCTTT.

Written as DNA, the CDR3 is TGTGCCAGCAGCTTAATGGGACGGGTATCCAATGAGCAGTTCTTC. Its protein product is CASSLMGRVSNEQFF. The chain employs TRBV7-2 and TRBJ2-1, with D possibly being TRBD1 or TRBD2 (5 bases each). CDR3 length: 15 amino acids. Per the germline V gene, CDR1 is SGHTA and CDR2 is FQGNSA. Deletions cut 2 bases from V and 6 bases from J, with 14 bases between.

The chain carries TRBV28 and TRBJ1-1; D gene uncertain. The CDR3 runs 14 residues. V dropped 5 bases and J dropped 1 base, with 11 bases sitting between them. Germline V lookup: CDR1 MDHEN, CDR2 SYDVKM. The CDR3 DNA reads TGTGCCAGCAGTCCCTTCGGGCCGAACACTGAAGCTTTCTTT. Its protein product is CASSPFGPNTEAFF.

The chain carries TRBV29-1 and TRBJ2-7, with D perhaps TRBD1 (6 bases). The CDR3 has 13 amino acids. Trimming stripped 6 bases from V and 3 bases from J, with 15 bases between. Germline V gene lookup returns CDR1 SQVTM and CDR2 ANQGSEA. The DNA for the CDR3 is TGCAGCGTATCCCCCGGACAGTACTACGAGCAGTACTTC. It translates to CSVSPGQYYEQYF.

The CDR3 reads CASRTGLYTQYF. CDR3 bases: TGTGCCAGCAGAACCGGACTCTATACGCAGTATTTT. This chain joins TRBV6-1 and TRBJ2-3; maybe TRBD2 (5 bases). The CDR3 has 12 residues. Germline CDR1 MNHNS, CDR2 SASEGT. The V and J ends lost 6 bases and 7 bases respectively, with 11 bases between them.

DNA for the CDR3: TGTGCCAGCGGACTACCCCGTGGGGTGGCCCAGTACTTC. It encodes CASGLPRGVAQYF. The chain carries TRBV7-6 and TRBJ2-5, with D tentatively TRBD2 (6 bases). The CDR3 length is 13 residues. V was trimmed by 8 bases and J by 9 bases, leaving 19 bases between them. CDR1 and CDR2 from the germline V gene are SGHVS and FNYEAQ.

V gene TRBV7-3 combines with J gene TRBJ2-3; weak D call: TRBD2 (6 bases). The CDR3 is made up of 13 amino acids. CDR1 is SGHTA, CDR2 FQGTGA, per germline. Trimming removed 0 bases from V and 6 bases from J, with 7 bases in between. The DNA of the CDR3 is TGTGCCAGCAGCTTAACCCTAGCGGATACGCAGTATTTT. As protein: CASSLTLADTQYF.

The chain carries TRBV28 and TRBJ1-4; D unresolved. V lost 2 bases to trimming and J lost 5 bases, with 12 bases between them. The CDR3 runs to 15 residues. Germline lookup yields CDR1 MDHEN and CDR2 SYDVKM. The CDR3 coding sequence is TGTGCCAGCAGTTTACCGCCGGCTCAGAATGAAAAACTGTTTTTT. It encodes CASSLPPAQNEKLFF. The variable domain in full, completed from reference TRBV28 and TRBJ1-4, reads DVKVTQSSRYLVKRTGEKVFLECVQDMDHENMFWYRQDPGLGLRLIYFSYDVKMKEKGDIPEGYSVSREKKERFSLILESASTNQTSMYLCASSLPPAQNEKLFFGSGTQLSVL.

The chain joins TRBV5-1 to TRBJ2-7; no clear D. Looked up from germline, CDR1 is SGHRS and CDR2 is YFSETQ. The CDR3 consists of 12 residues. Trimming left V 3 bases short and J 0 bases short, with 4 bases between. The CDR3 sequence: CASSSSSYEQYF. Written as DNA, the CDR3 is TGCGCCAGCAGCTCCAGCTCCTACGAGCAGTACTTC.

The chain combines TRBV2 with TRBJ1-1, with 7 positions matching TRBD1. The CDR3 consists of 15 residues. The germline gives CDR1 SNHLY, CDR2 FYNNEI. Trimming at V came to 3 bases and at J to 0 bases, leaving 4 bases not matched to a gene. The CDR3 DNA sequence: TGTGCCAGCAGTGATTGGGACAGCTTGAACACTGAAGCTTTCTTT. It encodes CASSDWDSLNTEAFF.

This clone was counted a single time. The V call is TRBV12-5, the J call TRBJ2-1; 8 bases fit TRBD2. Germline CDR1 reads LGHNT; CDR2 reads FRNRAP. The J segment lost 9 bases and the V segment lost 5 bases, leaving 15 bases of the junction unmatched. CDR3 length: 16 amino acids. CDR3 residues: CASGPQEAGAVGEQFF. CDR3 coding DNA: TGTGCTAGTGGTCCCCAAGAAGCGGGAGCGGTAGGTGAGCAGTTCTTC. The whole variable domain, remainder taken from reference TRBV12-5 and TRBJ2-1, is DARVTQTPRHKVTEMGQEVTMRCQPILGHNTVFWYRQTMMQGLELLAYFRNRAPLDDSGMPKDRFSAEMPDATLATLKIQPSEPRDSAVYFCASGPQEAGAVGEQFFGPGTRLTVL.

This clone has a single count. V gene TRBV6-1 combines with J gene TRBJ2-3; D gene ambiguous. Germline assignment: CDR1 MNHNS and CDR2 SASEGT. This CDR3 is built from 13 residues. Trimming removed 7 bases at V and 2 bases at J, with 10 bases between. CDR3 region: CASKGFITDTQYF. CDR3 in DNA: TGTGCCAGCAAAGGTTTCATCACAGATACGCAGTATTTT.

V and J are TRBV27 and TRBJ2-2; D not resolved. CDR1 MNHEY and CDR2 SMNVEV come from the germline V gene (reference sequence). This CDR3 comprises 15 residues. Trimming pared 6 bases from V and 1 base from J, leaving 12 bases between. The CDR3 DNA follows: TGTGCCAGCAGCCTGTACGGACGGAACACCGGGGAGCTGTTTTTT. Its protein is CASSLYGRNTGELFF.

The chain employs TRBV9 and TRBJ2-7, with D unresolved. The germline CDR1 and CDR2 sequences are SGDLS and YYNGEE. V was shortened by 0 bases and J by 1 base, with 8 bases between the two germline ends. This CDR3 has 14 amino acids. The CDR3 DNA sequence: TGTGCCAGCAGCGTAGGTCACGCTTCCTACGAGCAGTACTTC. Translating gives CASSVGHASYEQYF.

The genes are TRBV5-4 and TRBJ2-1; a possible D gene is TRBD2 (5 bases). Germline V gene sequence: CDR1 SGHNT, CDR2 YYREEE (reference sequence). The V gene lost 3 bases and the J gene lost 0 bases, with 10 bases spanning the gap. This CDR3 contains 15 residues. The CDR3 DNA is TGTGCCAGCAGCTCACCGGGATACTCCTACAATGAGCAGTTCTTC. Amino acid sequence: CASSSPGYSYNEQFF.

The chain links TRBV28 to TRBJ2-7, with TRBD2 as a possible D gene (5 bases). The V gene lost 6 bases and the J gene lost 0 bases, with 15 bases spanning the gap. Germline CDR1 and CDR2: MDHEN and SYDVKM. The CDR3 is made up of 15 amino acids. Written as DNA, the CDR3 is TGTGCCAGCAGCCCTCCTTCCGGGGTCTCCTACGAGCAGTACTTC. Its translation is CASSPPSGVSYEQYF. Variable domain in full (rest from reference TRBV28 and TRBJ2-7): DVKVTQSSRYLVKRTGEKVFLECVQDMDHENMFWYRQDPGLGLRLIYFSYDVKMKEKGDIPEGYSVSREKKERFSLILESASTNQTSMYLCASSPPSGVSYEQYFGPGTRLTVT.

This rearrangement joins TRBV14 to TRBJ2-5, with D tentatively TRBD2 (6 bases). CDR1 and CDR2 (germline): SGHDN, FVKESK. Trimming took 1 base from V and 3 from J, leaving 9 bases between them. The CDR3 has 14 residues. The CDR3 here is CASSQGGIEETQYF. Written as DNA, the CDR3 is TGTGCCAGCAGCCAAGGCGGGATAGAAGAGACCCAGTACTTC. Using reference TRBV14 and TRBJ2-5 for the parts outside the CDR3, the full variable domain is EAGVTQFPSHSVIEKGQTVTLRCDPISGHDNLYWYRRVMGKEIKFLLHFVKESKQDESGMPNNRFLAERTGGTYSTLKVQPAELEDSGVYFCASSQGGIEETQYFGPGTRLLVL.

The genes are TRBV18 and TRBJ1-1; D is undetermined. Trimming stripped 6 bases from V and 1 base from J, with 15 bases between. This CDR3 has 15 amino acids. The germline V gene encodes CDR1 KGHSH and CDR2 LQKENI. The CDR3 here is CASSPPGRSNTEAFF. CDR3 DNA: TGTGCCAGCTCTCCTCCTGGACGGTCGAACACTGAAGCTTTCTTT.

This rearrangement joins TRBV6-1 to TRBJ2-3; 8 bases match TRBD2. This CDR3 has 14 amino acids. Trimming at V came to 6 bases and at J to 4 bases, leaving 6 bases not matched to a gene. In germline, CDR1 is MNHNS, CDR2 SASEGT. CDR3 residues: CASRARGGADTQYF. In nucleotides, the CDR3 is TGTGCCAGCAGGGCCCGGGGGGGCGCAGATACGCAGTATTTT.

This sequence joins TRBV6-5 and TRBJ1-2, with TRBD1 as a possible D gene (5 bases). Trimming shortened V by 10 bases and J by 3 bases, and 12 bases separated the two germline ends. CDR3 length equals 12 residues. Looked up from germline, CDR1 is MNHEY and CDR2 is SVGAGI. The CDR3 loop reads CATREGYYGYTF. DNA for the CDR3: TGTGCCACCCGGGAGGGGTACTATGGCTACACCTTC.